This T cell receptor (beta chain) was sequenced during a study of cytotoxic CD8 clonotypes in ibrutinib-treated CLL. Looking at the study overall: Treatment had run for a median around eleven months, range 6 to 36, when response samples were taken.

As for this clone: Its antigen is unknown. Germline and junction disagree at one end, which may indicate a read error.

Findings of the study overall: Baseline values of clonality outstripped age-matched healthy donors and followed circulating CD8+ T-cell counts.

Sequencing was designed to attain a depth spanning 1 in 200,000 to 1 in 1 million T cells. Sequencing used immunoSEQ multiplex PCR; TCRdb keeps in-frame clones, though not all of them. Among about 50,000 clones listed, approximately 51% were seen once. CDR1 and CDR2 from the germline V gene are SGHRS and YFSETQ. This CDR3 comprises 11 residues. Here the sequenced sample was PBMCs, taken after 12 months of ibrutinib treatment. V gene TRBV5-1 combines with J gene TRBJ1-2; 7 positions agree with TRBD1. The sequence derives from a human donor with chronic lymphocytic leukemia. The CDR3 DNA follows: TGTGCCAGCAGCTTGACAGGGTTTACGGCCTTC. It translates to CASSLTGFTAF.